This TCR beta chain was found in a study of CD8 T cells in ankylosing spondylitis. This clonotype was observed a handful of times. MiXCR, run by TCRdb on the 5' RACE reads, gives a single entry per CDR3 protein. The table shows under 55,000 distinct CDR3 sequences, with approximately 7% occurring only once. CDR1 LNHDA and CDR2 SQIVND come from the germline V gene (reference sequence). Trimming removed 3 bases from V and 7 bases from J, with 18 bases in between. The CDR3 contains 16 residues. The receptor comes from a female donor with ankylosing spondylitis or in good health (not recorded which). The rearrangement joins TRBV19 to TRBJ2-2, with unresolved D. The sequencing sample was made of blood, either unsorted or a sorted T cell fraction (not recorded which). CDR3 in amino acids: CASSIPSGLLDGELFF. CDR3 coding DNA: TGTGCCAGTAGTATTCCCTCCGGCCTCCTAGACGGGGAGCTGTTTTTT.